Listed below are T cell receptor beta chains from one sample, sequenced in a study of blood T cell repertoires in COVID-19. Method: immunoSEQ multiplex PCR; TCRdb's copy keeps in-frame clones and lacks some. The table includes around 40,000 clones, around 85% detected once. Sequencing was performed on peripheral blood. The receptor source for this set is a human donor in a cohort sampled during active COVID-19. The CDR3 runs from the conserved cysteine through the conserved F or W. Fields, in order: CDR3 length, J gene, D gene, V gene, clone size, CDR3 DNA, CDR3 protein. The D gene is left open where the match is weak. Not all rows give a size; the values are once, few, many and, for expanded clones, a class.

length: 16; J: TRBJ1-1; D: .; V: TRBV5-1; size: .; DNA: TGCGCCAGCAGTCAGAGTGTCGGGTCACTGAACACTGAAGCTTTCTTT; CDR3: CASSQSVGSLNTEAFF
length: 20; J: TRBJ2-2; D: TRBD2; V: TRBV19; size: .; DNA: TGTGCCAGTAGTATATTGTCGCCGGGTCCTAGCGGGGGGAACACCGGGGAGCTGTTTTTT; CDR3: CASSILSPGPSGGNTGELFF
length: 14; J: TRBJ1-2; D: TRBD1; V: TRBV19; size: .; DNA: TGTGCCAGTAGAGAAGACAGGGGGCAGTATGGCTACACCTTC; CDR3: CASREDRGQYGYTF
length: 13; J: TRBJ2-7; D: .; V: TRBV11-3; size: once; DNA: TGTGCCAGCAGCACAGGACCGGACTACGAGCAGTACTTC; CDR3: CASSTGPDYEQYF
length: 14; J: TRBJ1-4; D: .; V: TRBV11-2; size: .; DNA: TGTGCCAGCAGCCCTTGGAACTATAATGAAAAACTGTTTTTT; CDR3: CASSPWNYNEKLFF
length: 19; J: TRBJ1-1; D: TRBD1; V: TRBV7-3; size: few; DNA: TGTGCCAGCAGCCGGATCGGGACAGGGGGATCGGATCCGGGAACTGAAGCTTTCTTT; CDR3: CASSRIGTGGSDPGTEAFF
length: 16; J: TRBJ2-3; D: .; V: TRBV18; size: .; DNA: TGTGCCAGCTCACCTCGATGGGCAGGGGACGCAGATACGCAGTATTTT; CDR3: CASSPRWAGDADTQYF
length: 15; J: TRBJ2-1; D: .; V: TRBV15; size: .; DNA: TGTGCCACCAGCAGAGTACCAGATTCCTACAATGAGCAGTTCTTC; CDR3: CATSRVPDSYNEQFF
length: 14; J: TRBJ1-4; D: .; V: TRBV19; size: .; DNA: TGTGCCAGTAGTATGACAGCGCTAAATGAAAAACTGTTTTTT; CDR3: CASSMTALNEKLFF
length: 13; J: TRBJ2-3; D: .; V: TRBV24-1; size: .; DNA: TGTGCCACCAGTGAATCGGAGGGGAATACGCAGTATTTT; CDR3: CATSESEGNTQYF
length: 14; J: TRBJ2-1; D: .; V: TRBV30; size: .; DNA: TGTGCCTGGAGTGGGGGGGGCCCCTACAATGAGCAGTTCTTC; CDR3: CAWSGGGPYNEQFF
length: 15; J: TRBJ2-5; D: .; V: TRBV9; size: .; DNA: TGTGCCAGCAGCGTAGTTGGCGGTCGATGGGAGACCCAGTACTTC; CDR3: CASSVVGGRWETQYF
length: 12; J: TRBJ1-2; D: .; V: TRBV2; size: once; DNA: TGTGCCAGTACCGGGGGTGTAAATGGCTACACCTTC; CDR3: CASTGGVNGYTF
length: 14; J: TRBJ1-6; D: TRBD1; V: TRBV9; size: .; DNA: TGTGCCAGCAGAGCCGGGACAGATAATTCACCCCTCCACTTT; CDR3: CASRAGTDNSPLHF
length: 17; J: TRBJ1-1; D: .; V: TRBV27; size: .; DNA: TGTGCCAGCAGTTTACGTCCAGGGTATAGGTGGAACACTGAAGCTTTCTTT; CDR3: CASSLRPGYRWNTEAFF
length: 15; J: TRBJ1-2; D: TRBD1; V: TRBV15; size: .; DNA: TGTGCCACCAGCAAAGGGGACAGGGGATGGTCTGGCTACACCTTC; CDR3: CATSKGDRGWSGYTF
length: 17; J: TRBJ2-7; D: TRBD2; V: TRBV4-2; size: .; DNA: TGTGCCAGCAGCCAAGATTTCGGGACTAGCGGAGCCTACGAGCAGTACTTC; CDR3: CASSQDFGTSGAYEQYF
length: 15; J: TRBJ1-3; D: .; V: TRBV11-2; size: .; DNA: TGTGCCAGCAGCTTTCAGGGTCCCTCTGGAAACACCATATATTTT; CDR3: CASSFQGPSGNTIYF
length: 15; J: TRBJ2-7; D: TRBD1; V: TRBV19; size: .; DNA: TGTGCCAGCAGTAGGGACAGGGAGTTTCCCTACGAGCAGTACTTC; CDR3: CASSRDREFPYEQYF
length: 15; J: TRBJ1-1; D: TRBD1; V: TRBV3-1/TRBV3-2; size: once; DNA: TGTGCCAGCAGCAGAACAGGGGGAGGGCTCACTGAAGCTTTCTTT; CDR3: CASSRTGGGLTEAFF
length: 16; J: TRBJ2-7; D: .; V: TRBV5-1; size: .; DNA: TGCGCCAGCAGCTTGGCCGGGACACCGAACTCCTACGAGCAGTACTTC; CDR3: CASSLAGTPNSYEQYF
length: 15; J: TRBJ1-4; D: .; V: TRBV4-1; size: .; DNA: TGCGCCAGCAGCCAAGAGGGGCAGCCCCGTGAAAAACTGTTTTTT; CDR3: CASSQEGQPREKLFF
length: 15; J: TRBJ2-2; D: .; V: TRBV10-3; size: once; DNA: TGTGCCATCAGCGTCAACAGGGCGAACACCGGGGAGCTGTTTTTT; CDR3: CAISVNRANTGELFF
length: 15; J: TRBJ2-1; D: TRBD1; V: TRBV6-5; size: .; DNA: TGTGCCAGCAGTTTCGGAGGACAGGGGTATGGTGAGCAGTTCTTC; CDR3: CASSFGGQGYGEQFF
length: 16; J: TRBJ1-4; D: .; V: TRBV19; size: .; DNA: TGTGCCAGTAGTATAGATCAGTCACCAACTAATGAAAAACTGTTTTTT; CDR3: CASSIDQSPTNEKLFF
length: 15; J: TRBJ2-7; D: TRBD1; V: TRBV5-5; size: .; DNA: TGTGCCAGCAGTCAAGCTCCGGGACAGAACTACGAGCAGTACTTC; CDR3: CASSQAPGQNYEQYF
length: 13; J: TRBJ1-4; D: .; V: TRBV12-5; size: few; DNA: TGTGCTAGTGGTCACGGACTAAATGAAAAACTGTTTTTT; CDR3: CASGHGLNEKLFF
length: 13; J: TRBJ2-7; D: TRBD2; V: TRBV30; size: .; DNA: TGTGCCTGTCACTCTAGCGGGAGCTACGAGCAGTACTTC; CDR3: CACHSSGSYEQYF